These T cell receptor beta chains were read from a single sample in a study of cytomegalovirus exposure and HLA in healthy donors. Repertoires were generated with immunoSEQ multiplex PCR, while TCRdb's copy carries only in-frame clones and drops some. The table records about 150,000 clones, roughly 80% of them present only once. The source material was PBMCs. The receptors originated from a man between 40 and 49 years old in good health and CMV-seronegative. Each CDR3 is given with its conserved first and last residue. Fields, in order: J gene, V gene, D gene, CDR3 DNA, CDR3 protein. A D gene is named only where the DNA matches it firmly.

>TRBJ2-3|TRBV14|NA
TGTGCCAGCGTAGTAACGCAGTATTTT
CASVVTQYF
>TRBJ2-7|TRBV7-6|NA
TGTGCCAGCAGCTTAAACCAGGGGCTTACCTACGAGCAGTACTTC
CASSLNQGLTYEQYF
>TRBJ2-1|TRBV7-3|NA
TGTGCCAGCACCCTATCCCCGGCAGCGTTTAATGAGCAGTTCTTC
CASTLSPAAFNEQFF
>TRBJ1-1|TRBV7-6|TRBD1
TGTGCCAGCAGAGACAGGGGGAGCACTGAAGCTTTCTTT
CASRDRGSTEAFF
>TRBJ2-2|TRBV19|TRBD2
TGTGCTAGTAGTAAGAGGCCCGGGACTACAGACACCGGGGAGCTGTTTTTT
CASSKRPGTTDTGELFF
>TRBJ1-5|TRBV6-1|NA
TGTGCCAGCAGTGAATGGGGGGGCGGGAATCAGCCCCAGCATTTT
CASSEWGGGNQPQHF
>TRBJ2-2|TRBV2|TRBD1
TGTGCCAGCAGTGAAGGGGTGACAGGGGTCACCGGGGAGCTGTTTTTT
CASSEGVTGVTGELFF
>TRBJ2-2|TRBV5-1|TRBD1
TGCGCCAGCAGCCCCTATGCCGACAGGGGGTTTCACACCGGGGAGCTGTTTTTT
CASSPYADRGFHTGELFF
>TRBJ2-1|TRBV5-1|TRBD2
TGCGCCAGCAGATTGGCGGGGGGCTTTCAATACAATGAGCAGTTCTTC
CASRLAGGFQYNEQFF
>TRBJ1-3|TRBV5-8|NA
TGTGCCAGCAGCTTGTATGTGGGGCTGAGCTCTGGAAACACCATATATTTT
CASSLYVGLSSGNTIYF